These T cell receptor beta chains were read from a single sample in a study of T-cell memory formation after mild COVID-19. TCRdb recomputed calls from the 5' RACE reads with MiXCR, one row per CDR3 protein. Of fewer than 650,000 distinct CDR3 sequences in the sample, 17% were seen once. The sample comprised PBMCs or a T cell subset sorted from them (not recorded which). These receptors came from an adult woman who had mild COVID-19 (a few samples of this study predate the infection). Cell type and time point are not known. CDR3s include the opening cysteine and the closing phenylalanine or tryptophan. The order of the fields is V gene, D gene, J gene, clone size, CDR3 DNA, CDR3 protein. The D gene is left open where the match is weak. Clone size appears in some rows only: once, few, many, or a class for an expanded clone.

V gene: TRBV20-1; D gene: TRBD1; J gene: TRBJ1-6; clone size: few; CDR3 DNA: TGCAGTGCTACACCGGGACAGGGAGATTCACCCCTCCACTTT; CDR3 protein: CSATPGQGDSPLHF
V gene: TRBV5-6; D gene: NA; J gene: TRBJ2-1; clone size: NA; CDR3 DNA: TGTGCCAGCCTTGTAGGGTGGGGGGAGATCTACAATGAGCAGTTCTTC; CDR3 protein: CASLVGWGEIYNEQFF
V gene: TRBV3-1; D gene: NA; J gene: TRBJ1-1; clone size: NA; CDR3 DNA: TGTGCCAGCAGCCAAGAAGGACACTTAAACACTGAAGCTTTCTTT; CDR3 protein: CASSQEGHLNTEAFF
V gene: TRBV3-1; D gene: NA; J gene: TRBJ1-4; clone size: few; CDR3 DNA: TGTGCCAGCAGCCAAGATTTGGGAACCCTTAAAGGAAAACTGTTTTTT; CDR3 protein: CASSQDLGTLKGKLFF
V gene: TRBV23-1; D gene: NA; J gene: TRBJ1-6; clone size: NA; CDR3 DNA: TGCGCCAGCAGTCAATCGTCCTATGGGACATCCTATAATTCACCCCTCCACTTT; CDR3 protein: CASSQSSYGTSYNSPLHF
V gene: TRBV5-1; D gene: NA; J gene: TRBJ2-5; clone size: NA; CDR3 DNA: TGCGCCAGCAGCCAGCAACTAGGATTTCAGTACTTC; CDR3 protein: CASSQQLGFQYF
V gene: TRBV6-2/TRBV6-3; D gene: TRBD1; J gene: TRBJ2-7; clone size: few; CDR3 DNA: TGTGCCAGCAGTTCCCCCAGACAGGGGGTCTGGGAGCAGTACTTC; CDR3 protein: CASSSPRQGVWEQYF
V gene: TRBV29-1; D gene: TRBD1; J gene: TRBJ1-4; clone size: NA; CDR3 DNA: TGCAGCGTTGAACCAGGACAGGGGGCGGGAAAACTGTTTTTT; CDR3 protein: CSVEPGQGAGKLFF
V gene: TRBV4-1; D gene: NA; J gene: TRBJ1-1; clone size: NA; CDR3 DNA: TGCGCCAGCAGCCAAGAAACGAACAGGGTCAGGGAAGCTTTCTTT; CDR3 protein: CASSQETNRVREAFF
V gene: TRBV7-2; D gene: TRBD2; J gene: TRBJ2-1; clone size: NA; CDR3 DNA: TGTGCCAGCAGCAACCAAACTAGCGGGATTTTCGATGAGCAGTTCTTC; CDR3 protein: CASSNQTSGIFDEQFF
V gene: TRBV5-1; D gene: NA; J gene: TRBJ1-1; clone size: few; CDR3 DNA: TGCGCCAGCAGCTTGGCCTCAGGGGCTGGCTCGTTTAGGGGAGCTTTCTTT; CDR3 protein: CASSLASGAGSFRGAFF
V gene: TRBV7-9; D gene: NA; J gene: TRBJ2-7; clone size: many; CDR3 DNA: TGTGCCAGCAGCCCGGATGGGGTCTACGAGCAGTACTTC; CDR3 protein: CASSPDGVYEQYF
V gene: TRBV6-6; D gene: NA; J gene: TRBJ2-7; clone size: NA; CDR3 DNA: TGTGCCAGCAGTTATAGCCAGGCCACCTACGAGCAGTACTTC; CDR3 protein: CASSYSQATYEQYF
V gene: TRBV10-3; D gene: NA; J gene: TRBJ1-6; clone size: NA; CDR3 DNA: TGTGCCATCAGTGAGTCACCAGGGAGCAATTCACCCCTCCACTTT; CDR3 protein: CAISESPGSNSPLHF
V gene: TRBV7-2; D gene: TRBD2; J gene: TRBJ2-2; clone size: NA; CDR3 DNA: TGTGCCAGCAGCTTAGTCGGACTAGCGGGACCCACCGGGGAGCTGTTTTTT; CDR3 protein: CASSLVGLAGPTGELFF
V gene: TRBV27; D gene: TRBD2; J gene: TRBJ2-2; clone size: NA; CDR3 DNA: TGTGCCAGCAGTTTAACTAGCGGGGGATGGGCCGGGGAGCTGTTTTTT; CDR3 protein: CASSLTSGGWAGELFF
V gene: TRBV10-3; D gene: NA; J gene: TRBJ2-5; clone size: NA; CDR3 DNA: TGTGCCACTTCGGGACGGCTTCAAGAGACCCAGTACTTC; CDR3 protein: CATSGRLQETQYF
V gene: TRBV7-3; D gene: NA; J gene: TRBJ2-3; clone size: few; CDR3 DNA: TGTGCCAGCAGCTCCTGGACTCAGGGGTGGGGCACAGATACGCAGTATTTT; CDR3 protein: CASSSWTQGWGTDTQYF
V gene: TRBV7-6; D gene: NA; J gene: TRBJ2-7; clone size: few; CDR3 DNA: TGTGCCAGCAGCTTAGGAGGAGCGGGTAGCTCCTACGAGCAGTACTTC; CDR3 protein: CASSLGGAGSSYEQYF
V gene: TRBV3-1; D gene: TRBD2; J gene: TRBJ2-5; clone size: few; CDR3 DNA: TGTGCCAGCAGCCAAGGGCGACTAGCGGGAGACCGAGAGACCCAGTACTTC; CDR3 protein: CASSQGRLAGDRETQYF
V gene: TRBV20-1; D gene: NA; J gene: TRBJ1-4; clone size: few; CDR3 DNA: TGCAGTGCTAGAGATGGGGGGTTCGCTAATGAAAAACTGTTTTTT; CDR3 protein: CSARDGGFANEKLFF
V gene: TRBV29-1; D gene: NA; J gene: TRBJ2-7; clone size: NA; CDR3 DNA: TGCAGCGTACAGCTCTCCTACGAGCAGTACTTC; CDR3 protein: CSVQLSYEQYF
V gene: TRBV7-2; D gene: NA; J gene: TRBJ2-7; clone size: many; CDR3 DNA: TGTGCCAGCAGGAGAGGTAACTACGAGCAGTACTTC; CDR3 protein: CASRRGNYEQYF
V gene: TRBV27; D gene: NA; J gene: TRBJ2-3; clone size: NA; CDR3 DNA: TGTGCCAGCAGTTTATATAATACGCAGTATTTT; CDR3 protein: CASSLYNTQYF
V gene: TRBV20-1; D gene: NA; J gene: TRBJ1-2; clone size: few; CDR3 DNA: TGCAGTGCCGTGAACTATGGCTACACCTTC; CDR3 protein: CSAVNYGYTF
V gene: TRBV20-1; D gene: TRBD2; J gene: TRBJ2-7; clone size: once; CDR3 DNA: TGCAGTCTGCCGCCCGGCGGGAGCTCCTACGAGCAGTACTTC; CDR3 protein: CSLPPGGSSYEQYF
V gene: TRBV20-1; D gene: TRBD2; J gene: TRBJ2-2; clone size: NA; CDR3 DNA: TGCAGTGCTAGACCCGGACTAGCGGGAAGCACCGGGGAGCTGTTTTTT; CDR3 protein: CSARPGLAGSTGELFF
V gene: TRBV12-3/TRBV12-4; D gene: NA; J gene: TRBJ1-6; clone size: NA; CDR3 DNA: TGTGCCAGCAGTTTCAGGGTCCATAATTCACCCCTCCACTTT; CDR3 protein: CASSFRVHNSPLHF
V gene: TRBV7-8; D gene: TRBD1; J gene: TRBJ1-1; clone size: NA; CDR3 DNA: TGTGCCAGCAGCGGACAGGTATCTGTCACTGAAGCTTTCTTT; CDR3 protein: CASSGQVSVTEAFF
V gene: TRBV7-6; D gene: NA; J gene: TRBJ2-7; clone size: NA; CDR3 DNA: TGTGCCAGCAGCCTGTCCGGGACTCCTCGAGCCCTGCTTGGAACCGAGCAGTACTTC; CDR3 protein: CASSLSGTPRALLGTEQYF
V gene: TRBV24-1; D gene: NA; J gene: TRBJ2-7; clone size: few; CDR3 DNA: TGTGCCACCAGTGATCCGGGACAACCCTACGAGCAGTACTTC; CDR3 protein: CATSDPGQPYEQYF
V gene: TRBV14; D gene: TRBD2; J gene: TRBJ2-1; clone size: NA; CDR3 DNA: TGTGCCAGCAGCCAAGGGTTACTAGCGGGGGGCGATGAGCAGTTCTTC; CDR3 protein: CASSQGLLAGGDEQFF
V gene: TRBV5-1; D gene: NA; J gene: TRBJ2-7; clone size: NA; CDR3 DNA: TGCGCCAGCTCCGGGGCAGACTACTACGAGCAGTACTTC; CDR3 protein: CASSGADYYEQYF
V gene: TRBV4-3; D gene: TRBD2; J gene: TRBJ2-7; clone size: NA; CDR3 DNA: TGCGCCAGCAGCCAACTCCCGGGGCGAGGACTAGCGGGAGAGATCTACGAGCAGTACTTC; CDR3 protein: CASSQLPGRGLAGEIYEQYF
V gene: TRBV4-3; D gene: TRBD1; J gene: TRBJ2-7; clone size: NA; CDR3 DNA: TGCGCCAGCAGCCGCACGGGGGACAGGGGCGAGGAGCAGTACTTC; CDR3 protein: CASSRTGDRGEEQYF
V gene: TRBV6-6; D gene: NA; J gene: TRBJ2-2; clone size: NA; CDR3 DNA: TGTGCCAGCACGGTGGGGAATATCAACACCGGGGAGCTGTTTTTT; CDR3 protein: CASTVGNINTGELFF
V gene: TRBV27; D gene: TRBD2; J gene: TRBJ2-3; clone size: NA; CDR3 DNA: TGTGCCAGCAGTTTATTGCTTGCGGGGGGCACAGATACGCAGTATTTT; CDR3 protein: CASSLLLAGGTDTQYF
V gene: TRBV12-3/TRBV12-4; D gene: TRBD2; J gene: TRBJ2-1; clone size: NA; CDR3 DNA: TGTGCCAGCAGTCTCGGACTAGGTCTTAGCAATGAGCAGTTCTTC; CDR3 protein: CASSLGLGLSNEQFF
V gene: TRBV6-1; D gene: TRBD2; J gene: TRBJ2-3; clone size: NA; CDR3 DNA: TGTGCCAGCAGGGGTGGACTAGCGGGACCTCCCTACACAGATACGCAGTATTTT; CDR3 protein: CASRGGLAGPPYTDTQYF
V gene: TRBV6-6; D gene: NA; J gene: TRBJ2-1; clone size: few; CDR3 DNA: TGTGCCAGCAGCGGTGAACTGTTTAATGAGCAGTTCTTC; CDR3 protein: CASSGELFNEQFF